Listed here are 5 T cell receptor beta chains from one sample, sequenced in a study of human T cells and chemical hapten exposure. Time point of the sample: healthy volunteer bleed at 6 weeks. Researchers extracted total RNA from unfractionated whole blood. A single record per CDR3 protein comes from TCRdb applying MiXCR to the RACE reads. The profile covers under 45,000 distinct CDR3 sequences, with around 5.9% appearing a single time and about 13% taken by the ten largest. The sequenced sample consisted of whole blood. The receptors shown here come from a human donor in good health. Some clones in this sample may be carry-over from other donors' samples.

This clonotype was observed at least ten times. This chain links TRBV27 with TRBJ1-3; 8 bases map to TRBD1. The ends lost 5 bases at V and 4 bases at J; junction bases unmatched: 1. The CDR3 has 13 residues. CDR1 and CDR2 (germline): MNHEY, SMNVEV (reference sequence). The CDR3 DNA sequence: TGTGCCAGCAGTAGGACAGGGGGAAACACCATATATTTT. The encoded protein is CASSRTGGNTIYF.

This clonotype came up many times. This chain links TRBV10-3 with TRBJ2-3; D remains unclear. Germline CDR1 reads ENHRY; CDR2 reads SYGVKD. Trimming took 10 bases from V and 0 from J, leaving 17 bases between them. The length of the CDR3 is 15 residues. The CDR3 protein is CASPRYGLSTDTQYF. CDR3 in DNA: TGTGCCAGCCCCCGTTACGGTTTAAGCACAGATACGCAGTATTTT.

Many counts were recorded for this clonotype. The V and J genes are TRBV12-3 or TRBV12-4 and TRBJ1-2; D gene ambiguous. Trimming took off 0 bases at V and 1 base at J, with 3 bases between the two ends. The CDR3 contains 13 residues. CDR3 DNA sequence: TGTGCCAGCAGTTTAGCGGTTAACTATGGCTACACCTTC. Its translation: CASSLAVNYGYTF.

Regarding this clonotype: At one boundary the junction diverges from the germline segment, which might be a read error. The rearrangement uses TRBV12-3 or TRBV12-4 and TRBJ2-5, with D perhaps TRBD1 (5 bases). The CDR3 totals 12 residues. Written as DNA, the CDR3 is TGTGCCAGCAGCTTAGGGGTAGAGACCCAGTACTTC. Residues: CASSLGVETQYF.

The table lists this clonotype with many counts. CDR3 bases: TGTGCCAGCAGCCTCCGGAGGGCAGATACGCAGTATTTT. Translating it yields CASSLRRADTQYF. The chain has TRBV7-2 and TRBJ2-3, with D perhaps matching TRBD2 (6 bases). V dropped 5 bases and J dropped 4 bases, with 10 bases sitting between them. This CDR3 contains 13 residues. Germline V gene lookup returns CDR1 SGHTA and CDR2 FQGNSA.